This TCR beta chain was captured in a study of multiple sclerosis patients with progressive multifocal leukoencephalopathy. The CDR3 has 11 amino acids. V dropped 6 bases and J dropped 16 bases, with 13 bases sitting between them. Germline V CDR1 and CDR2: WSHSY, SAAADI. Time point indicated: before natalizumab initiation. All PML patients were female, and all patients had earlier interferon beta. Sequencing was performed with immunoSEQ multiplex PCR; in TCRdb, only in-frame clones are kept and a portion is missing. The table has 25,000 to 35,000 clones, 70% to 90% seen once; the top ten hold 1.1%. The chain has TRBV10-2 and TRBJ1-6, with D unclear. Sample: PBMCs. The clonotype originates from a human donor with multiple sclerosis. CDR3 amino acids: CASSPEQELHF. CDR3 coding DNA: TGCGCCAGCAGCCCGGAACAAGAACTCCACTTT.